Listed below are T cell receptor beta chains from one sample, sequenced in a study of beta chain features in type 1 diabetes. Using immunoSEQ multiplex PCR, the repertoire was profiled, and TCRdb retains in-frame clones only, with some absent. The sample contains 500,000 to 850,000 clones, roughly 13% of which appear only once. Sample: naive CD4+ T cells from blood. The receptors come from a man aged 18-30 years with type 1 diabetes. Both conserved end residues are part of each CDR3. The order of the fields is CDR3 protein, CDR3 DNA, clone size, V gene, J gene, D gene. The D gene is left open where the match is weak. Size is omitted from some rows. Given values are once, few, many or a class for expanded clones.

CDR3aa: CASRLPDTQYF
CDR3nt: TGCGCCAGCAGACTCCCAGATACGCAGTATTTT
abundance: -
v_gene: TRBV5-1
j_gene: TRBJ2-3
d_gene: -

CDR3aa: CASSYSRYEQYF
CDR3nt: TGTGCCAGCAGTTACTCACGCTACGAGCAGTACTTC
abundance: few
v_gene: TRBV6-5
j_gene: TRBJ2-7
d_gene: -

CDR3aa: CASSVLGQGANTGELFF
CDR3nt: TGTGCCAGCAGCGTACTGGGGCAGGGGGCGAACACCGGGGAGCTGTTTTTT
abundance: -
v_gene: TRBV9
j_gene: TRBJ2-2
d_gene: TRBD1

CDR3aa: CASRAGSKWDTEAFF
CDR3nt: TGTGCCAGCAGGGCAGGGAGCAAGTGGGACACTGAAGCTTTCTTT
abundance: few
v_gene: TRBV6-1
j_gene: TRBJ1-1
d_gene: -

CDR3aa: CAWRSGTNEQFF
CDR3nt: TGTGCCTGGAGGTCGGGTACCAATGAGCAGTTCTTC
abundance: few
v_gene: TRBV30
j_gene: TRBJ2-1
d_gene: -

CDR3aa: CASSLAVAGGYNEQFF
CDR3nt: TGCGCCAGCAGCTTGGCGGTAGCGGGAGGGTACAATGAGCAGTTCTTC
abundance: few
v_gene: TRBV5-1
j_gene: TRBJ2-1
d_gene: TRBD2

CDR3aa: CASRAGASYEQYF
CDR3nt: TGTGCCAGCAGAGCGGGGGCCTCCTACGAGCAGTACTTC
abundance: few
v_gene: TRBV21-1
j_gene: TRBJ2-7
d_gene: -

CDR3aa: CSATMGTGIAKNIQYF
CDR3nt: TGCAGCGCCACAATGGGGACAGGCATAGCCAAAAACATTCAGTACTTC
abundance: -
v_gene: TRBV29-1
j_gene: TRBJ2-4
d_gene: TRBD1

CDR3aa: CASSLGPGGNTIYF
CDR3nt: TGTGCCAGCAGCTTAGGGCCAGGTGGAAACACCATATATTTT
abundance: -
v_gene: TRBV13
j_gene: TRBJ1-3
d_gene: -

CDR3aa: CASSTGGGQPQHF
CDR3nt: TGTGCCAGTAGTACAGGGGGAGGCCAGCCCCAGCATTTT
abundance: -
v_gene: TRBV19
j_gene: TRBJ1-5
d_gene: TRBD1

CDR3aa: CASSLNRYQETQYF
CDR3nt: TGTGCCAGCAGCTTAAATCGGTACCAAGAGACCCAGTACTTC
abundance: -
v_gene: TRBV7-3
j_gene: TRBJ2-5
d_gene: -

CDR3aa: CASSLVDTDTQYF
CDR3nt: TGTGCCAGCAGCTTGGTAGATACAGATACGCAGTATTTT
abundance: few
v_gene: TRBV5-4
j_gene: TRBJ2-3
d_gene: -

CDR3aa: CASSEGGMETQYF
CDR3nt: TGCGCCAGCAGCGAAGGGGGGATGGAGACCCAGTACTTC
abundance: -
v_gene: TRBV5-1
j_gene: TRBJ2-5
d_gene: -

CDR3aa: CAWSPGGNEQFF
CDR3nt: TGTGCCTGGAGTCCCGGGGGAAATGAGCAGTTCTTC
abundance: few
v_gene: TRBV30
j_gene: TRBJ2-1
d_gene: -

CDR3aa: CASSLFGDGELFF
CDR3nt: TGTGCCAGCAGTTTATTCGGGGATGGGGAGCTGTTTTTT
abundance: -
v_gene: TRBV27
j_gene: TRBJ2-2
d_gene: -

CDR3aa: CASSLKIDTEAFF
CDR3nt: TGTGCCAGCAGTTTGAAAATAGACACTGAAGCTTTCTTT
abundance: few
v_gene: TRBV27
j_gene: TRBJ1-1
d_gene: -

CDR3aa: CASSVSGTGVPYNEQFF
CDR3nt: TGTGCCAGCAGCGTATCCGGGACAGGGGTGCCCTACAATGAGCAGTTCTTC
abundance: few
v_gene: TRBV9
j_gene: TRBJ2-1
d_gene: TRBD1

CDR3aa: CASSTPGGETQYF
CDR3nt: TGTGCCAGCAGCACCCCCGGGGGGGAGACCCAGTACTTC
abundance: few
v_gene: TRBV7-2
j_gene: TRBJ2-5
d_gene: TRBD2

CDR3aa: CASSLGREGPEAFF
CDR3nt: TGCGCCAGCAGCTTGGGACGTGAGGGACCTGAAGCTTTCTTT
abundance: -
v_gene: TRBV5-1
j_gene: TRBJ1-1
d_gene: -

CDR3aa: CASSVGIGQNYNEQFF
CDR3nt: TGTGCCAGCAGCGTAGGTATTGGGCAGAATTACAATGAGCAGTTCTTC
abundance: -
v_gene: TRBV9
j_gene: TRBJ2-1
d_gene: -

CDR3aa: CASSLAPRVGGAETQYF
CDR3nt: TGTGCCAGCAGCTTAGCGCCCCGGGTGGGAGGCGCAGAGACCCAGTACTTC
abundance: few
v_gene: TRBV7-2
j_gene: TRBJ2-5
d_gene: -

CDR3aa: CASSAVQGASRENQPQHF
CDR3nt: TGTGCCAGCAGTGCAGTCCAGGGGGCCTCTAGGGAAAATCAGCCCCAGCATTTT
abundance: few
v_gene: TRBV2
j_gene: TRBJ1-5
d_gene: TRBD1

CDR3aa: CASSEWLAGQETQYF
CDR3nt: TGTGCCAGCAGTGAGTGGCTAGCGGGCCAAGAGACCCAGTACTTC
abundance: -
v_gene: TRBV25-1
j_gene: TRBJ2-5
d_gene: TRBD2

CDR3aa: CAISPRTSGSWEQFF
CDR3nt: TGTGCCATCAGTCCTCGGACTAGCGGGTCATGGGAGCAGTTCTTC
abundance: few
v_gene: TRBV10-3
j_gene: TRBJ2-1
d_gene: TRBD2

CDR3aa: CASSENREAFF
CDR3nt: TGTGCCAGCAGTGAAAACAGAGAAGCTTTCTTT
abundance: -
v_gene: TRBV6-6
j_gene: TRBJ1-1
d_gene: -

CDR3aa: CASSATGHGTEAFF
CDR3nt: TGTGCCAGCAGCGCCACAGGGCATGGCACTGAAGCTTTCTTT
abundance: few
v_gene: TRBV9
j_gene: TRBJ1-1
d_gene: -

CDR3aa: CASGSGISEQYF
CDR3nt: TGCGCCAGCGGAAGCGGGATATCCGAGCAGTACTTC
abundance: few
v_gene: TRBV5-1
j_gene: TRBJ2-7
d_gene: TRBD2

CDR3aa: CASSFRGQGTTEAFF
CDR3nt: TGTGCCAGCAGCTTCCGTGGACAGGGGACCACTGAAGCTTTCTTT
abundance: few
v_gene: TRBV7-3
j_gene: TRBJ1-1
d_gene: TRBD1

CDR3aa: CATDGQPSSYNEQFF
CDR3nt: TGTGCCACCGACGGACAACCGAGCTCCTACAATGAGCAGTTCTTC
abundance: -
v_gene: TRBV14
j_gene: TRBJ2-1
d_gene: -

CDR3aa: CASSPDSLKLFF
CDR3nt: TGCGCCAGCAGTCCTGACAGTTTAAAACTGTTTTTT
abundance: -
v_gene: TRBV4-1
j_gene: TRBJ1-4
d_gene: -

CDR3aa: CASSLVGNPGQNIQYF
CDR3nt: TGTGCCAGCAGCTTAGTGGGCAATCCTGGGCAAAACATTCAGTACTTC
abundance: -
v_gene: TRBV7-9
j_gene: TRBJ2-4
d_gene: -

CDR3aa: CAISDRANQPQHF
CDR3nt: TGTGCCATCAGTGATAGGGCCAATCAGCCCCAGCATTTT
abundance: -
v_gene: TRBV10-3
j_gene: TRBJ1-5
d_gene: -

CDR3aa: CASSYSGTGPREQYF
CDR3nt: TGTGCCAGCAGTTACAGTGGGACAGGGCCCCGCGAGCAGTACTTC
abundance: few
v_gene: TRBV6-6
j_gene: TRBJ2-7
d_gene: TRBD1

CDR3aa: CAWSVSRVLGQGKGPQHF
CDR3nt: TGTGCCTGGAGTGTAAGTCGGGTCTTAGGACAGGGGAAAGGGCCCCAGCATTTT
abundance: -
v_gene: TRBV30
j_gene: TRBJ1-5
d_gene: TRBD1

CDR3aa: CSVGPGQYTDTQYF
CDR3nt: TGCAGCGTTGGTCCCGGCCAGTACACAGATACGCAGTATTTT
abundance: few
v_gene: TRBV29-1
j_gene: TRBJ2-3
d_gene: -

CDR3aa: CASILGLGTTDTQYF
CDR3nt: TGTGCCAGCATATTGGGACTAGGCACGACAGATACGCAGTATTTT
abundance: -
v_gene: TRBV7-9
j_gene: TRBJ2-3
d_gene: TRBD2

CDR3aa: CASSEKTSWETQYF
CDR3nt: TGTGCCAGCAGCGAAAAGACTAGCTGGGAGACCCAGTACTTC
abundance: few
v_gene: TRBV5-4
j_gene: TRBJ2-5
d_gene: TRBD2

CDR3aa: CASSPPGTEAFF
CDR3nt: TGCGCCAGCAGCCCCCCTGGCACTGAAGCTTTCTTT
abundance: few
v_gene: TRBV4-3
j_gene: TRBJ1-1
d_gene: -

CDR3aa: CAWSGGTGASTDTQYF
CDR3nt: TGTGCCTGGAGTGGGGGGACAGGGGCTAGCACAGATACGCAGTATTTT
abundance: few
v_gene: TRBV30
j_gene: TRBJ2-3
d_gene: TRBD1

CDR3aa: CASSQGVWGYTF
CDR3nt: TGTGCCAGCAGTCAGGGGGTTTGGGGCTACACCTTC
abundance: few
v_gene: TRBV6-5
j_gene: TRBJ1-2
d_gene: TRBD1

CDR3aa: CASSEAVLGKNIQYF
CDR3nt: TGTGCCAGCAGTGAAGCCGTCCTAGGCAAAAACATTCAGTACTTC
abundance: few
v_gene: TRBV6-1
j_gene: TRBJ2-4
d_gene: -

CDR3aa: CASSHYIGEGNQPQHF
CDR3nt: TGTGCCAGCAGCCACTATATCGGTGAGGGCAATCAGCCCCAGCATTTT
abundance: few
v_gene: TRBV7-3
j_gene: TRBJ1-5
d_gene: -

CDR3aa: CSVFRDRFPYEQYF
CDR3nt: TGCAGCGTCTTCCGGGACAGATTTCCCTACGAGCAGTACTTC
abundance: -
v_gene: TRBV29-1
j_gene: TRBJ2-7
d_gene: TRBD1

CDR3aa: CASSLADSNQPQHF
CDR3nt: TGTGCCAGCAGCTTAGCAGATAGCAATCAGCCCCAGCATTTT
abundance: few
v_gene: TRBV7-9
j_gene: TRBJ1-5
d_gene: -

CDR3aa: CASSPGRSYNEQFF
CDR3nt: TGTGCCAGCAGCCCGGGCCGCTCCTACAATGAGCAGTTCTTC
abundance: -
v_gene: TRBV7-3
j_gene: TRBJ2-1
d_gene: -

CDR3aa: CASSFLSSTGELFF
CDR3nt: TGTGCCAGCAGCTTCCTTAGCAGCACCGGGGAGCTGTTTTTT
abundance: -
v_gene: TRBV7-2
j_gene: TRBJ2-2
d_gene: -